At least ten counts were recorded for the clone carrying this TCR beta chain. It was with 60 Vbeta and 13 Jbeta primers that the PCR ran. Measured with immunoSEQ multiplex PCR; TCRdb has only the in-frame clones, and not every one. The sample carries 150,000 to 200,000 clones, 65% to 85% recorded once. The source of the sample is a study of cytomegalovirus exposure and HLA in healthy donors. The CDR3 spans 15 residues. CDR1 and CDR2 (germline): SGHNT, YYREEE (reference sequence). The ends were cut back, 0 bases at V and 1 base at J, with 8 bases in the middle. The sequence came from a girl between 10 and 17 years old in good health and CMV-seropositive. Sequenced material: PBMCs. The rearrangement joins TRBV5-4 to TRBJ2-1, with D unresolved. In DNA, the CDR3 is TGTGCCAGCAGCTTGGAGGCTAGTTCCTACAATGAGCAGTTCTTC. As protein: CASSLEASSYNEQFF. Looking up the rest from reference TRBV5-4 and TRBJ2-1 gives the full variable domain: ETGVTQSPTHLIKTRGQQVTLRCSSQSGHNTVSWYQQALGQGPQFIFQYYREEENGRGNFPPRFSGLQFPNYSSELNVNALELDDSALYLCASSLEASSYNEQFFGPGTRLTVL.